The next 16 T cell receptor beta chains were all read from a single sample in a study of blood T cells in healthy people across ages. Combining a sample-barcoded 5' primer with a J-beta primer mix, a second PCR ran for roughly 7 to 12 cycles. TCRdb independently ran MiXCR on the 5' RACE reads; one entry per CDR3 protein. The data hold about 680,000 distinct CDR3 sequences, with 45% to 50% observed a single time. The sample comprised blood. The receptors here all came from a woman aged 55-70 years in good health.

The genes are TRBV20-1 and TRBJ2-1; perhaps TRBD2 as D (5 bases). This CDR3 is built from 15 residues. V was cut by 5 bases and J by 0 bases, with 14 bases left in between. CDR1 is DFQATT, CDR2 SNEGSKA, per germline (reference sequence). CDR3 residues: CSAEGSASSYNEQFF. DNA for the CDR3: TGCAGTGCTGAGGGCTCGGCCAGCTCCTACAATGAGCAGTTCTTC.

This clonotype turned up a few times. The rearrangement uses TRBV3-1 and TRBJ1-1; D is uncertain. The CDR3 sequence is 13 residues long. V was trimmed by 4 bases and J by 4 bases, leaving 10 bases between them. Germline lookup yields CDR1 LGHDT and CDR2 YNNKEL (reference sequence). DNA for the CDR3: TGTGCCAGCAGCCCCCATGGCGGCACTGAAGCTTTCTTT. Protein sequence: CASSPHGGTEAFF.

V and J are TRBV20-1 and TRBJ2-1; D is perhaps TRBD2 (5 bases). Germline V CDR1 and CDR2: DFQATT, SNEGSKA (reference sequence). The ends were cut back, 3 bases at V and 7 bases at J, with 19 bases in the middle. This CDR3 contains 15 residues. Written as DNA, the CDR3 is TGCAGTGCTAGCGGGATACGGGATCTGAGGAATGAGCAGTTCTTC. Protein sequence: CSASGIRDLRNEQFF.

V gene TRBV3-1 combines with J gene TRBJ2-7, with 7 bases lining up with TRBD2. The CDR3 is 15 amino acids. The J segment lost 4 bases and the V segment lost 4 bases, leaving 10 bases of the junction unmatched. In germline, CDR1 is LGHDT, CDR2 YNNKEL (reference sequence). CDR3 protein: CASSRAPGLPYEQYF. CDR3 nucleotide sequence: TGTGCCAGCAGCCGAGCACCGGGACTACCTTACGAGCAGTACTTC.

This clonotype appeared a few times. This chain connects TRBV7-2 to TRBJ2-5, with 10 bases fitting TRBD2. The DNA matches TRBJ2-7 better at its end, which makes the J call doubtful. CDR3 length equals 15 residues. Germline V gives CDR1 SGHTA, CDR2 FQGNSA. The CDR3 DNA follows: TGTGCCAGCAGAAGAGCGGGAGGGCCTGCTTCCGAGCAGTACTTC. It encodes CASRRAGGPASEQYF.

The V call is TRBV7-2, the J call TRBJ2-4; 7 bases fit TRBD2. The CDR3 is 15 amino acids. Germline V gene lookup returns CDR1 SGHTA and CDR2 FQGNSA. Trimming removed 4 bases from V and 3 bases from J; junction bases left unmatched: 6. Here the CDR3 reads CASSSRVAGKNIQYF. CDR3 sequence (DNA): TGTGCCAGCAGCTCCAGAGTAGCGGGCAAAAACATTCAGTACTTC.

V gene TRBV18 combines with J gene TRBJ2-3; TRBD1 aligns across 8 bases. Germline CDR1 KGHSH, CDR2 LQKENI. J was trimmed by 0 bases and V by 0 bases; bases with no gene match: 2. The CDR3 runs 16 residues. In nucleotides, the CDR3 is TGTGCCAGCTCACCACCGGACAGGGTGAGCACAGATACGCAGTATTTT. Amino acids: CASSPPDRVSTDTQYF. Full variable domain (missing parts from reference TRBV18 and TRBJ2-3): NAGVMQNPRHLVRRRGQEARLRCSPMKGHSHVYWYRQLPEEGLKFMVYLQKENIIDESGMPKERFSAEFPKEGPSILRIQQVVRGDSAAYFCASSPPDRVSTDTQYFGPGTRLTVL.

This clonotype was recorded a few times. J is TRBJ2-5 and V is TRBV10-3, with TRBD2 as a possible D gene (6 bases). The CDR3 consists of 13 residues. Trimming shortened V by 0 bases and J by 11 bases, and 13 bases separated the two germline ends. Per the germline V gene, CDR1 is ENHRY and CDR2 is SYGVKD. The CDR3 DNA sequence: TGTGCCATCAGTGAGTCGATACCGGGAGAGCAGTACTTC. It translates to CAISESIPGEQYF.

This clonotype was recorded a few times. The V call is TRBV20-1, the J call TRBJ2-3, with 9 positions matching TRBD2. Germline-derived CDR1 and CDR2 are DFQATT and SNEGSKA (reference sequence). The V gene end was trimmed by 0 bases and the J gene end by 2 bases; junction bases not matched to a gene: 3. The CDR3 has 15 residues. The CDR3 DNA reads TGCAGTGCTAGAGACGGGACTAGCCTCACAGATACGCAGTATTTT. It is translated as CSARDGTSLTDTQYF.

The V and J genes are TRBV20-1 and TRBJ2-1, with 7 bases matching TRBD2. CDR1 is DFQATT, CDR2 SNEGSKA, per germline (reference sequence). V shed 1 base and J 8 bases; nucleotides not matched to a gene: 8. The CDR3 has 14 amino acids. CDR3 sequence (DNA): TGCAGTGCTAGAGCAGCGGGATTTGGCTATGAGCAGTTCTTC. It encodes CSARAAGFGYEQFF.

V is TRBV7-3 and J is TRBJ2-7, with D perhaps TRBD2 (5 bases). Per the germline V gene, CDR1 is SGHTA and CDR2 is FQGTGA. This CDR3 has 15 residues. Deletions cut 6 bases from V and 4 bases from J, with 19 bases between. CDR3 loop: CASRSIASRGYEQYF. The CDR3 DNA is TGTGCCAGCAGGTCTATAGCGTCCCGCGGATACGAGCAGTACTTC.

This chain uses TRBV18 with TRBJ1-1, with a tentative D call TRBD1 (5 bases). The CDR3 spans 14 residues. CDR1 is KGHSH and CDR2 is LQKENI in the germline V gene. Trimming stripped 5 bases from V and 3 bases from J, with 13 bases between. CDR3 bases: TGTGCCAGCTCAATTGACAGACCTGACACTGAAGCTTTCTTT. Protein sequence: CASSIDRPDTEAFF.

The CDR3 loop is CASSQTLGGRGDTQYF. CDR3 bases: TGTGCCAGCAGCCAAACCCTCGGCGGGAGAGGAGATACGCAGTATTTT. V gene TRBV4-2 combines with J gene TRBJ2-3; 7 bases line up with TRBD2. The CDR3 extends over 16 amino acids. The germline gives CDR1 LGHNA, CDR2 YNFKEQ. V was pared by 2 bases and J by 5 bases, with 10 bases of the junction left unmatched.

The CDR3 spells CASSYGPLSYEQYF. CDR3 DNA: TGTGCCAGCAGTTATGGGCCCCTGTCCTACGAGCAGTACTTC. The chain couples TRBV6-2 or TRBV6-3 to TRBJ2-7; D gene unclear. V was cut by 3 bases and J by 1 base, with 10 bases left in between. This CDR3 spans 14 amino acids. Germline V gives CDR1 MNHEY, CDR2 SVGEGT.

Concerning this clonotype itself: A read error is possible here, since a much larger clone lies one base away. Because the CDR3's place on the DNA is in doubt, the DNA is left out and the CDR3 is given as listed by TCRdb. The V call is TRBV9, the J call TRBJ2-1. The germline V gene has CDR1 SGDLS and CDR2 YYNGEE. The CDR3 comprises 14 residues, both ends counted. The CDR3 sequence is CASSVALGNNERFF.

The chain couples TRBV11-3 to TRBJ2-1; D not resolved. The CDR3 extends over 12 amino acids. Looked up from germline, CDR1 is SGHNT and CDR2 is YENEEA. Trimming pared 4 bases from V and 7 bases from J, leaving 8 bases between. Written as DNA, the CDR3 is TGTGCCAGCAGCTCGGAGACAAATGAGCAGTTCTTC. It is translated as CASSSETNEQFF. Full variable domain (rest looked up from reference TRBV11-3 and TRBJ2-1): EAGVVQSPRYKIIEKKQPVAFWCNPISGHNTLYWYLQNLGQGPELLIRYENEEAVDDSQLPKDRFSAERLKGVDSTLKIQPAELGDSAVYLCASSSETNEQFFGPGTRLTVL.